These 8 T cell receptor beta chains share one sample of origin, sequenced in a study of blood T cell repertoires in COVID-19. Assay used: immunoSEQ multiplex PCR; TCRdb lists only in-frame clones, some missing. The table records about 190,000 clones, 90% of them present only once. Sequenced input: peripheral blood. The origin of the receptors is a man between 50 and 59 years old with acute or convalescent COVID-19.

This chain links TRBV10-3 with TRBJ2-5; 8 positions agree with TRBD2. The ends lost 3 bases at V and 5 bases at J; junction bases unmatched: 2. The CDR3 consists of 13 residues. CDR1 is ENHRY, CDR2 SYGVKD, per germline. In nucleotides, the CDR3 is TGTGCCATCAGTGACGGGAGGGGGGAGACCCAGTACTTC. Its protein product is CAISDGRGETQYF.

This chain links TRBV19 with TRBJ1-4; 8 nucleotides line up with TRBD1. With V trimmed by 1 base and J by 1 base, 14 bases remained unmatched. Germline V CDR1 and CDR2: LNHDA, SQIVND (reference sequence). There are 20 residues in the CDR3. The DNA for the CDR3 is TGTGCCAGTAGTATAGCCCTTCGGCTCAGGGGGCGTAGAACTAATGAAAAACTGTTTTTT. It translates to CASSIALRLRGRRTNEKLFF.

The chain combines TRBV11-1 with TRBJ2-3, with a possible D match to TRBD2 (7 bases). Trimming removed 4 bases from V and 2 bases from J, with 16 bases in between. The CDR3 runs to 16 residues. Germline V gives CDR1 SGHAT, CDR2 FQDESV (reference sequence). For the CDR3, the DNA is TGTGCCAGCAGCTCCTCAGGGGACTACTACACAGATACGCAGTATTTT. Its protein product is CASSSSGDYYTDTQYF.

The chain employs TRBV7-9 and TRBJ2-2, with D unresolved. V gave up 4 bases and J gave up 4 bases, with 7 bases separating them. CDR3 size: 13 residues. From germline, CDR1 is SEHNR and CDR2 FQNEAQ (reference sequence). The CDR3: CASSSLFTGELFF. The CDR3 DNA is TGTGCCAGCAGCTCCCTATTCACCGGGGAGCTGTTTTTT.

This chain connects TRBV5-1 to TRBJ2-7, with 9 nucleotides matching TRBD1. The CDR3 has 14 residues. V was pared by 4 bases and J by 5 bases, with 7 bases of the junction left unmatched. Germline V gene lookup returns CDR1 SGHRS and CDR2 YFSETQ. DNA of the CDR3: TGCGCCAGCAGCGGGGGACAGGGAGGTCACGAGCAGTACTTC. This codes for CASSGGQGGHEQYF.

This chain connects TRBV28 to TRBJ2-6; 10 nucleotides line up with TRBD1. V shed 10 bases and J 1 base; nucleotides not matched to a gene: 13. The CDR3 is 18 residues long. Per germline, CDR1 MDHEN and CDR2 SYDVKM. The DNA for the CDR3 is TGTGCCACGTTCCGGGACAGGGGTTTTTTGTCTGGGGCCAACGTCCTGACTTTC. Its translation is CATFRDRGFLSGANVLTF.

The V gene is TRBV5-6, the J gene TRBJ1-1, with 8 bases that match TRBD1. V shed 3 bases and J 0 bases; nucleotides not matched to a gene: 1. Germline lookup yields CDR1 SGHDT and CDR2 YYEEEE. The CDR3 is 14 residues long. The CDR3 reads CASSSRGLNTEAFF. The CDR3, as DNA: TGTGCCAGCAGCTCCAGGGGGCTGAACACTGAAGCTTTCTTT.

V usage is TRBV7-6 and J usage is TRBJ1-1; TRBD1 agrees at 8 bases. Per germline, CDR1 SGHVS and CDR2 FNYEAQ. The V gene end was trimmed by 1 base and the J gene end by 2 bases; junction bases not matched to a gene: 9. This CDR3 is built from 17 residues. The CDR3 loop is CASSLVILDRANTEAFF. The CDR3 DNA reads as TGTGCCAGCAGCTTAGTAATTTTGGACAGGGCAAACACTGAAGCTTTCTTT.